The next 7 T cell receptor beta chains were all read from a single sample in a study of PD-1 blockade in classical Hodgkin lymphoma. Every patient was affected by relapse after autologous stem cell transplantation, while exposure to brentuximab vedotin was not uniform. Clones were sequenced by immunoSEQ multiplex PCR, and TCRdb holds only the in-frame ones, with some missing. The sample has tens of thousands of clones, around 87% seen once; the top ten hold 15%. Source: peripheral blood mononuclear cells (PBMCs), taken at baseline. These receptor sequences come from a human donor with classical Hodgkin lymphoma.

This chain connects TRBV7-9 to TRBJ2-5, with D unclear. The CDR3 covers 18 residues. The V gene's germline CDR1 is SEHNR and CDR2 FQNEAQ (reference sequence). V was shortened by 1 base and J by 5 bases, with 23 bases between the two germline ends. CDR3 coding DNA: TGTGCCAGCAGCTTAGACGGGTCTAGGTATGGGGTTCGGGAGACCCAGTACTTC. Translation: CASSLDGSRYGVRETQYF. Drawing the rest from reference TRBV7-9 and TRBJ2-5, the complete variable domain is DTGVSQNPRHKITKRGQNVTFRCDPISEHNRLYWYRQTLGQGPEFLTYFQNEAQLEKSRLLSDRFSAERPKGSFSTLEIQRTEQGDSAMYLCASSLDGSRYGVRETQYFGPGTRLLVL.

CDR3 in DNA: TGCGCCAGCAGAGGGGAGGGGGAGACCCAGTACTTC. Its translation is CASRGEGETQYF. The chain recombines TRBV4-1 with TRBJ2-5; 7 bases fit TRBD2. From germline, CDR1 is MGHRA and CDR2 YSYEKL. V lost 6 bases, J lost 5 bases, and 3 bases stayed unmatched. There are 12 residues in the CDR3.

This clone came up a few times. The V and J genes are TRBV5-4 and TRBJ2-7; the D is unclear. The CDR3 loop spans 13 amino acids. Between the trimmed V and J ends, which lost 4 bases and 1 base, there was a span of 9 bases. Looked up from germline, CDR1 is SGHNT and CDR2 is YYREEE (reference sequence). The CDR3 spells CASSRSGSYEQYF. CDR3 sequence (DNA): TGTGCCAGCAGCAGATCAGGTTCCTACGAGCAGTACTTC.

The rearrangement links TRBV19 to TRBJ2-3; D is perhaps TRBD2 (6 bases). With 0 bases removed from V and 4 bases from J, the gap between germline ends came to 14 bases. Germline V gives CDR1 LNHDA, CDR2 SQIVND (reference sequence). CDR3 size: 16 residues. CDR3 sequence: CASSIETILASDTQYF. The DNA for the CDR3 is TGTGCCAGTAGTATAGAAACGATACTAGCTTCAGATACGCAGTATTTT.

The chain uses TRBV28 and TRBJ2-3, with TRBD2 matching over 10 bases. The CDR3 totals 17 residues. The V gene end was trimmed by 3 bases and the J gene end by 2 bases; junction bases not matched to a gene: 8. Germline V CDR1 and CDR2: MDHEN, SYDVKM. Here the CDR3 reads CASSLSASGGPTDTQYF. CDR3 DNA: TGTGCCAGCAGTTTGTCTGCTAGCGGGGGCCCCACAGATACGCAGTATTTT.

The J gene is TRBJ1-1, the V gene TRBV7-9; D not certain. The CDR3 has 11 residues. The ends were cut back, 7 bases at V and 3 bases at J, with 6 bases in the middle. The germline gives CDR1 SEHNR, CDR2 FQNEAQ (reference sequence). CDR3: CASNRDTEAFF. CDR3 nucleotide sequence: TGTGCCAGCAATCGGGACACTGAAGCTTTCTTT.

V gene TRBV5-1 combines with J gene TRBJ2-6; no clear D gene. Germline V CDR1 and CDR2: SGHRS, YFSETQ. The V end lost 1 base, the J end lost 3 bases, and 5 bases lay between the germline ends. The CDR3 runs to 14 residues. CDR3 loop: CASSLFYGANVLTF. As DNA, the CDR3 is TGCGCCAGCAGCTTGTTTTATGGGGCCAACGTCCTGACTTTC.